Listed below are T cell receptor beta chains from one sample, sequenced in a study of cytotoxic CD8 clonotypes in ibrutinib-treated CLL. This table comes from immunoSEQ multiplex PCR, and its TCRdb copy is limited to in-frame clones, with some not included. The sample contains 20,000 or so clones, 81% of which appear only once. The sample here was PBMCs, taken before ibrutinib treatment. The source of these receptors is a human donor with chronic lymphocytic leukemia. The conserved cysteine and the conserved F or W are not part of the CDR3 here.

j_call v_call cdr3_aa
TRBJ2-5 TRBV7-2 ASSFYWGQEKETQY
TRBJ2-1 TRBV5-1 ASSVGSGTEYNEQF
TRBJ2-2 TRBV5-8 ASRPLGGTGELF
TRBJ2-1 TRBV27 ASSNVASYNEQF
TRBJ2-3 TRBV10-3 AISELAGAPTDTQY
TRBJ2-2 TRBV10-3 ATKGVTGELF
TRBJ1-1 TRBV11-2 ASSVPVTEAF
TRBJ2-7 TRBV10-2 ASSVTGTLEQY
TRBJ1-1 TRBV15 ATSRGDRPNTEAF
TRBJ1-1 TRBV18 ASSSGRVSEAF
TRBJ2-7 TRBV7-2 ASSSSVATYEQY
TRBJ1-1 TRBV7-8 ASSLKWDRYTEAF
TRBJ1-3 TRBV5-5 ASSLGPGNTIY
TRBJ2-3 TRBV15 ATSRDGAGGTDTQY
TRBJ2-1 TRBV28 ASNTPGLGILEQF
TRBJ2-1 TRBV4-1 ASSQEGGRQNEQF
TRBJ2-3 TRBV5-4 ASSWDLAADTQY
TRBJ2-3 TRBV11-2 ASSLRGGDRYTQY
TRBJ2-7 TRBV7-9 ASSSTDRGAYEQY
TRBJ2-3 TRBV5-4 ASSLGGSADTQY
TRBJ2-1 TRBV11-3 ASSLRGSYNEQF
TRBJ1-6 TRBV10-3 AAHRDTNSPLH
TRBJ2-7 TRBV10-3 ATGKHSGLAGVYEQY
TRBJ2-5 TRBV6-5 ASSRKRGGWETQY
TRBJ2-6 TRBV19 ASSIGQDLSGANVLT
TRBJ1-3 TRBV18 ASSVSSGNTIY
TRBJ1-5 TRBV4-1 ASSPQGQGQNQPQH
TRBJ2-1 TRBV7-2 ASSLLGRSSYNEQF
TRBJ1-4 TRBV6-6 ASRHNREGGEKLF
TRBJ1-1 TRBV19 ASRPRTGGAVAEAF
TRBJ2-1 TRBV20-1 SASPDSGQF
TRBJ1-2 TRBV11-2 ASSPLGAGLGGYT
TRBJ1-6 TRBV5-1 ASSQDIRNSPLH
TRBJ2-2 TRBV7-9 ASSRGNTGELF
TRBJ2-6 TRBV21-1 ASPKRRTGEAGANVLT
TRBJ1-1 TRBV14 ASSLLTTGLNTEAF
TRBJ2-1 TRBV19 ASSIYVGGKIKYNEQF
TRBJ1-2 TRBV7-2 ASSLQSRRTYGYT
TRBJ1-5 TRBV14 ASSQDHTPALTGRNQPQH
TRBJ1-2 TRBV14 ASSPGFLGGYT
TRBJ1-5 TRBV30 AWTEGTQPQH